The TCR beta chain under discussion was sequenced for a study of blood T cell repertoires in COVID-19. Germline V gene lookup returns CDR1 SGHRS and CDR2 YFSETQ. The CDR3 spans 16 residues. Germline trimming cut 1 base from V and 3 bases from J; bases unmatched to any gene: 3. Recruitment covered 25 or so US areas and drew participants whose ages spanned about 18 to 95 years. Cohorts were based on clinical histories the participants reported. TCRdb's table, derived via immunoSEQ multiplex PCR, lists solely in-frame clones and lacks some. The table shows around 400,000 clones, with 85% to 90% occurring only once.

Material: PBMCs or T cells enriched from blood (not recorded which). The chain recombines TRBV5-1 with TRBJ2-1; TRBD2 aligns across 11 bases. The source of this sequence is a woman aged 25-40 years who had recovered from COVID-19. The CDR3 loop reads CASSLTLAGGYNEQFF. CDR3 in DNA: TGCGCCAGCAGCTTGACCCTAGCGGGGGGCTACAATGAGCAGTTCTTC.